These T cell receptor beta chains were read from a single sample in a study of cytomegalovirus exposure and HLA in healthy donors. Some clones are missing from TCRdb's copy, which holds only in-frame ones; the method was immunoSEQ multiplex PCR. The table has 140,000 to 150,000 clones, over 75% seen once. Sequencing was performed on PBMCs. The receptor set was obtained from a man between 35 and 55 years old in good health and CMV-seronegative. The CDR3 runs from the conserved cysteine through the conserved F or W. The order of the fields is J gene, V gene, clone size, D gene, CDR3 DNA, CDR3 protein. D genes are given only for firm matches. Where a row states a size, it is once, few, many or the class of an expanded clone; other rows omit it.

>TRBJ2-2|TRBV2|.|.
TGTGCCAGCAGTGACTACTTAAACACCGGGGAGCTGTTTTTT
CASSDYLNTGELFF
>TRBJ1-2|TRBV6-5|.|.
TGTGCCAGCAGTTACTGGGGGGGCGATGGCTACACCTTC
CASSYWGGDGYTF
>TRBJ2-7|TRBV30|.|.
TGTGCCTGGAGTAACAACCGGGGATCCTACGAGCAGTACTTC
CAWSNNRGSYEQYF
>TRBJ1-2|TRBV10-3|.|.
TGTGCCATCAGTGAGCCCGGGAGGGCAGGTGATGGCTACACCTTC
CAISEPGRAGDGYTF
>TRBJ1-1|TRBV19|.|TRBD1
TGTGCCAGTAGTACGACAGGGGGCTTGACTGAAGCTTTCTTT
CASSTTGGLTEAFF
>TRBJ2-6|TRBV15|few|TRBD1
TGTGCCACCAGCGCGCAGACAGGGTCTGGGGCCAACGTCCTGACTTTC
CATSAQTGSGANVLTF
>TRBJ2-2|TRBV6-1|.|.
TGTGCCAGCCACAGTCAAAGTCCCGGGGAGCTGTTTTTT
CASHSQSPGELFF
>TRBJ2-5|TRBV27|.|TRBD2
TGTGCCAGCAGTTTAACTAGCGTAGAGACCCAGTACTTC
CASSLTSVETQYF
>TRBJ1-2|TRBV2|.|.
TGTGCCAGCACTGGGTATTCCGGGGTGGGCTACACCTTC
CASTGYSGVGYTF
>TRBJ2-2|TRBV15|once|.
TGTGCCACCAGCAGAGGAGGGAACACCGGGGAGCTGTTTTTT
CATSRGGNTGELFF
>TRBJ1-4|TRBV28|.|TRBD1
TGTGCCAGCAGTTTCCCGGGACAGGGGGCATTTGAAAAACTGTTTTTT
CASSFPGQGAFEKLFF
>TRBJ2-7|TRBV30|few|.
TGTGCCTGGAGTCCGTCTCGAGACGAGCAGTACTTC
CAWSPSRDEQYF
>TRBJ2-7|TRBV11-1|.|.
TGTGCCAGCAGCTTAAGTGTGGACTGGGCCCCTTACGAGCAGTACTTC
CASSLSVDWAPYEQYF
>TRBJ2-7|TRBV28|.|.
TGTGCCAGCAGTTTGAGAGGGCGGGACCCGAAGGCCGAGCAGTACTTC
CASSLRGRDPKAEQYF
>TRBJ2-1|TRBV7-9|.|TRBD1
TGTGCCAGCAGCTTTACGGGGACAGGGGGGATTACTTGGAATGAGCAGTTCTTC
CASSFTGTGGITWNEQFF
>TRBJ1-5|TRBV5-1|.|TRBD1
TGCGCCAGCAGACTGACAGGGGGAGACAATCAGCCCCAGCATTTT
CASRLTGGDNQPQHF
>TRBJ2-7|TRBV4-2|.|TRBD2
TGTGCCAGCAGCCAAGATGCCCCGGTTAGCGGGGGTTTCTACGAGCAGTACTTC
CASSQDAPVSGGFYEQYF
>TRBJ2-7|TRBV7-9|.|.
TGTGCCAGCAGCGACAGCTACGAGCAGTACTTC
CASSDSYEQYF
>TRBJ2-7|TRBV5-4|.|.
TGTGCCAGCAGCTTGTTGCCCTCGGACGAGCAGTACTTC
CASSLLPSDEQYF
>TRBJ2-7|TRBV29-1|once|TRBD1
TGCAGCGTTGTAGGGGGCGCCTCCTACGAGCAGTACTTC
CSVVGGASYEQYF
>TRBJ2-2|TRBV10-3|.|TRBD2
TGTGCCATCAGCCCAGGGACTAGTTGGAGAGGGGACGGGGAGCTGTTTTTT
CAISPGTSWRGDGELFF
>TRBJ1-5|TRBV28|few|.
TGTGCCAGCAGTTTATCGACAGATCAGCCCCAGCATTTT
CASSLSTDQPQHF
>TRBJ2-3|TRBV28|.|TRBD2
TGTGCCAGCAGAGAACCGGGGCGGGGGGGCGGAGATACGCAGTATTTT
CASREPGRGGGDTQYF
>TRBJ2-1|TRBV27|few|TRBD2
TGTGCCAGCAACTCAGCGGGAGTCGGGCACAATGAGCAGTTCTTC
CASNSAGVGHNEQFF
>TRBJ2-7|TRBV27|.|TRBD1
TGTGCCAGCAGTTTATCGAGGTACAGGGGCTACGAGCAGTACTTC
CASSLSRYRGYEQYF
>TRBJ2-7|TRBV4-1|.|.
TGCGCCAGCAGCCAACCAGGGGCCCCACTCGAGCAGTACTTC
CASSQPGAPLEQYF
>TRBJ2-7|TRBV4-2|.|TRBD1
TGTGCCAGCAGCCAAGTTTCCGGGACAGGGAATAGCTCCTACGAGCAGTACTTC
CASSQVSGTGNSSYEQYF
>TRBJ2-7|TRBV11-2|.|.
TGTGCCAGCAGCTTAGTCCCTAACGTCCAGCAGTACTTC
CASSLVPNVQQYF
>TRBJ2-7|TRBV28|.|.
TGTGCCAGCAGCCAACAAACAGGGCCCCACGAGCAGTACTTC
CASSQQTGPHEQYF
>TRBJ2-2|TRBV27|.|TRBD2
TGTGCCAGCAGTTTTTTACCCCCGGGACTAGCGGGATTTGAGAACACCGGGGAGCTGTTTTTT
CASSFLPPGLAGFENTGELFF
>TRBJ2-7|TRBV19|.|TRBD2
TGTGCCAGTAGTCTTAGCGGGAGACTCTACGAGCAGTACTTC
CASSLSGRLYEQYF
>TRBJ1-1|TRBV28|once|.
TGTGCCAGCACGGTGGAGGGTTACCTTAATCCTGAAGCTTTCTTT
CASTVEGYLNPEAFF
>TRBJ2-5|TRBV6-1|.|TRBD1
TGTGCCAGCATTGGGACAGGGGGCTTCCAAGAGACCCAGTACTTC
CASIGTGGFQETQYF
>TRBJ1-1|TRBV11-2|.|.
TGTGCCAGCAGCCTCGCTGGGGCAGGGCTTGAAGCTTTCTTT
CASSLAGAGLEAFF
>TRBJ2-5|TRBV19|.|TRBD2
TGTGCCAGTAGCTTAGAGGGACTAGCGGGCAGAGAGACCCAGTACTTC
CASSLEGLAGRETQYF
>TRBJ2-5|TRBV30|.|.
TGTGCCTGGAGTGGCCCAGTGCAAGAGACCCAGTACTTC
CAWSGPVQETQYF
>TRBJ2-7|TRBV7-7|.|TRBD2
TGTGCCAGCAGCCCCTTTAGCGGGAAACAGTCCTACGAGCAGTACTTC
CASSPFSGKQSYEQYF
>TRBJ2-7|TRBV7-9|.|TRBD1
TGTGCCAGCAGCTTAGCGGGACAGTCCGAGCAGTACTTC
CASSLAGQSEQYF
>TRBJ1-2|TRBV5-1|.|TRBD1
TGCGCCAGCAGCTTGGAGGACAGGGGGCCTCCTAACTATGGCTACACCTTC
CASSLEDRGPPNYGYTF
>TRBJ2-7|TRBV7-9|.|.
TGTGCCAGCAGCTTAGCCGACTGGTACGAGCAGTACTTC
CASSLADWYEQYF
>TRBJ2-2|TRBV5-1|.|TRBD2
TGCGCCAGCGCCCTCTCAGTAGCGGGGGCCGGGGAGCTGTTTTTT
CASALSVAGAGELFF